Shown below are 18 T cell receptor beta chains from a single sample sequenced in a study of blood T cell repertoires in COVID-19. TCRdb keeps only in-frame clones here, not all; method: immunoSEQ multiplex PCR. The table includes about 150,000 clones, roughly four fifths detected once. Sequences were obtained from peripheral blood. These receptors were obtained from a woman aged 55-70 years with acute or convalescent COVID-19.

The rearrangement uses TRBV11-2 and TRBJ1-1; possibly TRBD1 for D (5 bases). The CDR3 runs 15 residues. The V end was cut by 5 bases, the J end by 6 bases, with 19 bases between. CDR1 and CDR2 from the germline V gene are SGHAT and FQNNGV. CDR3 loop: CASSRTETGGAEAFF. The CDR3 nucleotides are TGTGCCAGCAGCCGGACCGAAACCGGGGGAGCTGAAGCTTTCTTT.

DNA for the CDR3: TGCGCCAGCAGTGAGGCCCGGAATTCACCCCTCCACTTT. It is translated as CASSEARNSPLHF. The gene calls are TRBV10-1 and TRBJ1-6; D remains unclear. Looked up from germline, CDR1 is WNHNN and CDR2 is SYGVQD (reference sequence). The CDR3 consists of 13 residues. Trimming took off 2 bases at V and 7 bases at J, with 6 bases between the two ends.

This clone was detected only once. The chain employs TRBV7-8 and TRBJ2-3; perhaps TRBD1 as D (6 bases). The CDR3 contains 16 residues. CDR1 SGHVS and CDR2 FQNEAQ come from the germline V gene. Trimming left V 4 bases short and J 6 bases short, with 20 bases between. The CDR3 DNA is TGTGCCAGCAGCTACCTCGGGACAAGGGAAGGCGATACGCAGTATTTT. Translation gives CASSYLGTREGDTQYF.

This clone was recorded only once. The chain employs TRBV25-1 and TRBJ2-1; D is ambiguous. Germline V gene sequence: CDR1 MGHDK, CDR2 SYGVNS. The CDR3 sequence is 14 residues long. Between the trimmed V and J ends, which lost 3 bases and 10 bases, there was a span of 16 bases. CDR3: CASSEWVARREQFF. The CDR3 bases are TGTGCCAGCAGTGAGTGGGTAGCCCGTAGGGAGCAGTTCTTC.

This chain connects TRBV19 to TRBJ1-5; D gene ambiguous. V was trimmed by 1 base and J by 2 bases, leaving 9 bases between them. CDR1 and CDR2 (germline): LNHDA, SQIVND (reference sequence). CDR3 size: 15 residues. The CDR3 sequence: CASSIANRGNQPQHF. CDR3 nucleotide sequence: TGTGCCAGTAGTATAGCCAACCGGGGCAATCAGCCCCAGCATTTT.

The genes are TRBV6-5 and TRBJ1-5; 9 bases fit TRBD1. Germline CDR1 and CDR2: MNHEY and SVGAGI. The CDR3 contains 14 residues. Trimming at V came to 5 bases and at J to 7 bases, leaving 6 bases not matched to a gene. CDR3 DNA sequence: TGTGCCAGCAGTAGGGACAGGGTTGGGCAGCCCCAGCATTTT. This sequence encodes CASSRDRVGQPQHF.

V gene TRBV19 combines with J gene TRBJ2-3; D is undetermined. The CDR3 is 16 amino acids. Germline loops: CDR1 LNHDA, CDR2 SQIVND (reference sequence). V lost 1 base to trimming and J lost 5 bases, with 16 bases between them. CDR3 sequence: CASSIGGGFAQDTQYF. The CDR3 bases are TGTGCCAGTAGTATAGGAGGCGGTTTCGCACAAGATACGCAGTATTTT.

CDR3 sequence: CASSLDGFPNTEAFF. In DNA form, the CDR3 reads TGCGCCAGCAGCCTAGACGGGTTTCCGAACACTGAAGCTTTCTTT. The chain has TRBV4-1 and TRBJ1-1; D uncertain. CDR1 and CDR2 from the germline V gene are MGHRA and YSYEKL. CDR3 length: 15 amino acids. Trimming shortened V by 4 bases and J by 1 base, and 13 bases separated the two germline ends.

The rearrangement uses TRBV6-1 and TRBJ2-7, with a tentative D call TRBD1 (5 bases). Trimming stripped 1 base from V and 2 bases from J, with 9 bases between. The CDR3 is 14 residues long. CDR1 and CDR2 from the germline V gene are MNHNS and SASEGT. CDR3 nucleotide sequence: TGTGCCAGCAGTGAAGTGGGCAGGGCCTACGAGCAGTACGTC. This sequence encodes CASSEVGRAYEQYV.

The chain combines TRBV2 with TRBJ2-2, with no clear D. The length of the CDR3 is 14 residues. V shed 4 bases and J shed 7 bases, with 13 bases lying between them. Germline CDR1 reads SNHLY; CDR2 reads FYNNEI. The CDR3 protein is CASSGGTIRGELFF. The CDR3 coding sequence is TGTGCCAGCAGTGGAGGAACTATTCGCGGGGAGCTGTTTTTT.

The chain has TRBV27 and TRBJ1-5; the match to TRBD1 covers 9 bases. CDR3 length: 17 amino acids. Germline CDR1 is MNHEY and CDR2 is SMNVEV (reference sequence). V shed 6 bases, J shed 0 bases, and the junction held 9 bases outside the gene matches. The CDR3 here is CASRPMDRGVSNQPQHF. DNA for the CDR3: TGTGCCAGCAGACCGATGGACAGGGGAGTTAGCAATCAGCCCCAGCATTTT.

The genes are TRBV11-2 and TRBJ2-1, with 10 positions matching TRBD2. Germline CDR1 is SGHAT and CDR2 is FQNNGV. V shed 0 bases and J 0 bases; nucleotides not matched to a gene: 8. The CDR3 sequence is 19 residues long. The CDR3 loop is CASSLDSSGGLSSYNEQFF. The CDR3 bases are TGTGCCAGCAGCTTAGATTCTAGCGGGGGTTTGAGCTCCTACAATGAGCAGTTCTTC.

The chain couples TRBV18 to TRBJ1-1, with 7 positions matching TRBD1. Germline CDR1 KGHSH, CDR2 LQKENI. V was clipped by 1 base and J by 1 base; unmatched bases: 3. The CDR3 runs to 15 residues. CDR3: CASSPQGAQNTEAFF. CDR3 sequence (DNA): TGTGCCAGCTCACCACAGGGGGCGCAGAACACTGAAGCTTTCTTT.

The chain links TRBV18 to TRBJ1-5; D unresolved. CDR1 KGHSH and CDR2 LQKENI come from the germline V gene. The CDR3 has 16 amino acids. Trimming removed 2 bases from V and 3 bases from J, with 14 bases in between. In DNA, the CDR3 is TGTGCCAGCTCACCAAATAGGCGGGCCGACAATCAGCCCCAGCATTTT. As protein: CASSPNRRADNQPQHF.

The V and J genes are TRBV19 and TRBJ1-1, with 10 bases aligning to TRBD1. The CDR3 is made up of 13 amino acids. Losses at the gene ends were 7 bases for V and 8 bases for J; bases not matched to a gene: 7. CDR1 LNHDA and CDR2 SQIVND come from the germline V gene (reference sequence). Here the CDR3 reads CASNIRDRGEAFF. DNA for the CDR3: TGTGCCAGTAACATCCGGGACAGGGGAGAAGCTTTCTTT.

The gene calls are TRBV5-6 and TRBJ2-6, with 11 bases fitting TRBD1. Germline values: CDR1 SGHDT, CDR2 YYEEEE. CDR3 size: 16 residues. Unmatched junction bases numbered 2, after V lost 4 bases and J lost 2 bases. For the CDR3, the DNA is TGTGCCAGCAGCCTGGGACAGGGGGCTGGGGCCAACGTCCTGACTTTC. Its translation: CASSLGQGAGANVLTF. The full variable domain, with the rest looked up from reference TRBV5-6 and TRBJ2-6, is DAGVTQSPTHLIKTRGQQVTLRCSPKSGHDTVSWYQQALGQGPQFIFQYYEEEERQRGNFPDRFSGHQFPNYSSELNVNALLLGDSALYLCASSLGQGAGANVLTFGAGSRLTVL.

V gene TRBV7-2 combines with J gene TRBJ2-1, with D perhaps matching TRBD1 (5 bases). CDR3 size: 13 residues. The germline V gene has CDR1 SGHTA and CDR2 FQGNSA. V was pared by 4 bases and J by 6 bases, with 10 bases between. The CDR3 region has the DNA TGTGCCAGCAGCTCGGTGGGGCGCAATGAGCAGTTCTTC. It is translated as CASSSVGRNEQFF.

This clone was seen a few times. This rearrangement joins TRBV11-3 to TRBJ1-1; 8 nucleotides align to TRBD1. The CDR3 has 13 amino acids. Germline lookup yields CDR1 SGHNT and CDR2 YENEEA. V lost 5 bases to trimming and J lost 4 bases; unmatched junction nucleotides: 3. The CDR3 coding sequence is TGTGCCAGCAGCCCACAGGGGGGCACTGAAGCTTTCTTT. This gives the protein CASSPQGGTEAFF. Full variable domain (missing parts from reference TRBV11-3 and TRBJ1-1): EAGVVQSPRYKIIEKKQPVAFWCNPISGHNTLYWYLQNLGQGPELLIRYENEEAVDDSQLPKDRFSAERLKGVDSTLKIQPAELGDSAVYLCASSPQGGTEAFFGQGTRLTVV.